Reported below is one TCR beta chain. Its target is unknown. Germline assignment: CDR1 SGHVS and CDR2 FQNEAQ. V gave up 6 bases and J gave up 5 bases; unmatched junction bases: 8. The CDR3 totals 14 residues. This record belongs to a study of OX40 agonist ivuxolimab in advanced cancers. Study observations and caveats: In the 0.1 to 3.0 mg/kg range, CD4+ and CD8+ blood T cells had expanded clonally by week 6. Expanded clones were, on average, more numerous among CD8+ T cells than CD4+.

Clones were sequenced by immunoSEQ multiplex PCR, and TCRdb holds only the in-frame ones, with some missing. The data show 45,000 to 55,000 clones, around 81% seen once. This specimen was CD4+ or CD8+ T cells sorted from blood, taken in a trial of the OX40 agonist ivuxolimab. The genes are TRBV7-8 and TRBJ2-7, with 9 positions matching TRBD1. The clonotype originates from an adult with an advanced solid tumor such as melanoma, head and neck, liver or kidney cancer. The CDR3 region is CASRPPGQGDEQYF. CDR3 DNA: TGTGCCAGCAGACCACCGGGACAGGGTGACGAGCAGTACTTC.